Listed below are T cell receptor beta chains from one sample, sequenced in a study of cytomegalovirus exposure and HLA in healthy donors. Sequenced by immunoSEQ multiplex PCR; TCRdb stores in-frame clones only, minus some. The table includes about 160,000 clones, around three quarters detected once. Input material: PBMCs. Receptors were obtained from a woman aged 40 to 55 in good health and CMV-seronegative. Both conserved end residues are part of each CDR3.

>TRBV6-1|TRBJ2-5
CASRLVLAGTQYF
>TRBV5-1|TRBJ1-1
CASSFGREWGTEAFF
>TRBV29-1|TRBJ1-2
CSVGQGSYGYTF
>TRBV5-4|TRBJ2-7
CASSLQSGGSGEQYF
>TRBV5-8|TRBJ2-5
CASRALTLAGVSGGEETQYF
>TRBV15|TRBJ2-5
CATSRDLIRRGGQETQYF
>TRBV25-1|TRBJ1-1
CASSERGLGTEAFF
>TRBV19|TRBJ2-2
CASSITPIYRGTGELFF
>TRBV5-4|TRBJ1-6
CASSSDRGRSPLHF
>TRBV2|TRBJ1-2
CASTPGGGYGYTF
>TRBV19|TRBJ1-3
CASSTTDSSGNTIYF
>TRBV29-1|TRBJ2-3
CSVAGLATDTQYF
>TRBV6-4|TRBJ1-6
CASSESPGSPLHF
>TRBV6-5|TRBJ2-7
CASSHRSSEQYF
>TRBV5-1|TRBJ2-5
CASSLAGPGGRMETQYF
>TRBV6-1|TRBJ2-7
CASRGISGYEQYF
>TRBV11-3|TRBJ2-3
CASSLDQADTQYF
>TRBV19|TRBJ1-6
CASTPGGWRSPLHF
>TRBV19|TRBJ1-3
CASSRQGFAGNTIYF
>TRBV5-1|TRBJ2-7
CASSGQGNDHEQYF
>TRBV2|TRBJ1-5
CASSPGLVSYSNQPQHF
>TRBV9|TRBJ1-1
CASSVGGHDTEAFF